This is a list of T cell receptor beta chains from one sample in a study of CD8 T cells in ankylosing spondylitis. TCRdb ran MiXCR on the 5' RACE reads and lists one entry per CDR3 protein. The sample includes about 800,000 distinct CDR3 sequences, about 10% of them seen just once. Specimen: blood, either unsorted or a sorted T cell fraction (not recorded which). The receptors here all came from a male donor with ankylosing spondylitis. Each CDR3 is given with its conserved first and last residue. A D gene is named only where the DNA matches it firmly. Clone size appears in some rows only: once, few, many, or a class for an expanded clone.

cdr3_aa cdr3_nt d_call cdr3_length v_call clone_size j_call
CASSLPTGANYGYTF TGTGCCAGCAGCTTACCAACGGGCGCTAACTATGGCTACACCTTC - 15 TRBV7-9 - TRBJ1-2
CASSLALGTGVTGYTF TGTGCCAGCAGCTTGGCCTTAGGGACAGGGGTGACGGGCTACACCTTC TRBD1 16 TRBV5-6 few TRBJ1-2
CSARFWRSYNEQFF TGCAGTGCTAGATTCTGGCGTTCTTACAATGAGCAGTTCTTC - 14 TRBV20-1 few TRBJ2-1
CASSVDPVSYEQYF TGTGCCAGCAGCGTAGACCCTGTCTCCTACGAGCAGTACTTC - 14 TRBV9 few TRBJ2-7
CASSLSGTAFNEQFF TGTGCCAGCTCACTATCCGGGACAGCATTCAATGAGCAGTTCTTC TRBD1 15 TRBV18 few TRBJ2-1
CASSLGRGRIPVGYTF TGTGCCAGCAGTTTAGGGAGGGGGCGCATTCCGGTTGGCTACACCTTC TRBD1 16 TRBV28 few TRBJ1-2
CSAEGNQPQHF TGCAGTGCAGAAGGGAATCAGCCCCAGCATTTT - 11 TRBV20-1 - TRBJ1-5
CASSLRTGRMNTEAFF TGTGCCAGCAGCCTCCGGACAGGTAGAATGAACACTGAAGCTTTCTTT - 16 TRBV21-1 - TRBJ1-1
CASSDRLAGVRLTQYF TGTGCCAGCAGCGATCGACTAGCGGGGGTACGGTTGACGCAGTATTTT TRBD2 16 TRBV7-2 few TRBJ2-3
CASRETYSPLHF TGTGCCAGCAGGGAGACGTATTCACCCCTCCACTTT - 12 TRBV6-2/TRBV6-3 few TRBJ1-6
CASSRTVAGANVLTF TGTGCCAGCAGTCGTACAGTAGCTGGGGCCAACGTCCTGACTTTC - 15 TRBV7-2 - TRBJ2-6
CASGLPHDSSSYNEQFF TGTGCTAGTGGTTTGCCCCATGACAGTAGCTCCTACAATGAGCAGTTCTTC - 17 TRBV12-5 - TRBJ2-1
CASSRVGYSNQPQHF TGTGCCAGCAGCCGGGTCGGATATAGCAATCAGCCCCAGCATTTT - 15 TRBV7-2 few TRBJ1-5
CASSPGGGWMGTEAFF TGTGCCAGCTCCCCCGGGGGGGGGTGGATGGGCACTGAAGCTTTCTTT - 16 TRBV18 few TRBJ1-1
CSAIPGTSGPSYEQYF TGCAGTGCTATACCCGGGACTAGCGGACCCTCCTACGAGCAGTACTTC TRBD2 16 TRBV20-1 - TRBJ2-7
CSARKPGLAFTDTQYF TGCAGTGCTAGAAAACCGGGACTAGCCTTCACAGATACGCAGTATTTT TRBD2 16 TRBV20-1 few TRBJ2-3